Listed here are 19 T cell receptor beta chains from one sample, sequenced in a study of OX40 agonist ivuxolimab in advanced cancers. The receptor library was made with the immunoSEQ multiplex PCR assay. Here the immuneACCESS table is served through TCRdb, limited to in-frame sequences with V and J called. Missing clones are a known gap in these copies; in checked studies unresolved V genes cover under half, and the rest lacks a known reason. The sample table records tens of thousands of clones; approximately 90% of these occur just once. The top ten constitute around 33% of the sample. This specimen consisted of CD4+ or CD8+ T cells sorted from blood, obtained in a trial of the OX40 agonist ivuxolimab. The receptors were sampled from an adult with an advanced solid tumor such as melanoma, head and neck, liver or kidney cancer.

The CDR3: CASSEAPEDPEAFF. The CDR3 region has the DNA TGTGCCAGCAGTGAAGCGCCGGAAGATCCTGAAGCTTTCTTT. The gene calls are TRBV2 and TRBJ1-1; D is unclear. Germline CDR1 is SNHLY and CDR2 is FYNNEI. V was shortened by 0 bases and J by 6 bases, with 11 bases between the two germline ends. The CDR3 runs 14 residues.

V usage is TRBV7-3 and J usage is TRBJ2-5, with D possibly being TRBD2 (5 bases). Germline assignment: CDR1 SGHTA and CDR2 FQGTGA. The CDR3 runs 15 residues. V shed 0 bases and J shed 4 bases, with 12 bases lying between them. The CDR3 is CASSLTGTAGETQYF. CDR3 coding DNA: TGTGCCAGCAGCTTAACGGGTACGGCGGGAGAGACCCAGTACTTC. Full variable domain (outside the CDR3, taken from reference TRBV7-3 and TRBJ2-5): GAGVSQTPSNKVTEKGKYVELRCDPISGHTALYWYRQSLGQGPEFLIYFQGTGAADDSGLPNDRFFAVRPEGSVSTLKIQRTERGDSAVYLCASSLTGTAGETQYFGPGTRLLVL.

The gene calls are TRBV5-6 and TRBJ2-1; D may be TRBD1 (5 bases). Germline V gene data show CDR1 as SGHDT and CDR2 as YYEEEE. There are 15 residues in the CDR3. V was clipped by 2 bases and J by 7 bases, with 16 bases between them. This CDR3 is CASSFSTGPKNEQFF. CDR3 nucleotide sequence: TGTGCCAGCAGCTTTTCTACAGGCCCTAAAAATGAGCAGTTCTTC.

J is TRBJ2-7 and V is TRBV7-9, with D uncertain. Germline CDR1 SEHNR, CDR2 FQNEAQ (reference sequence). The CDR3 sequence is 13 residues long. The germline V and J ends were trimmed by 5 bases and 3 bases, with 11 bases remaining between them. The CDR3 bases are TGTGCCAGCAGCCCCATTGCTAGCTACGAGCAGTACTTC. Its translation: CASSPIASYEQYF.

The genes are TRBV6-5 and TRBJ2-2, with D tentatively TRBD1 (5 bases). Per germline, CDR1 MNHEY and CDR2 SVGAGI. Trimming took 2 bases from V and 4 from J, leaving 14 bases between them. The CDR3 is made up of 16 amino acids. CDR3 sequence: CASSYGFRASTGELFF. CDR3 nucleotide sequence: TGTGCCAGCAGTTACGGGTTCAGGGCAAGCACCGGGGAGCTGTTTTTT.

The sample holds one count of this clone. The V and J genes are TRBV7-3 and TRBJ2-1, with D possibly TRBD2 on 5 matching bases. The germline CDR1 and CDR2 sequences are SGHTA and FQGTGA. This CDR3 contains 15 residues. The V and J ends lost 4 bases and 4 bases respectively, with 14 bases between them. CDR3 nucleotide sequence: TGTGCCAGCAGCTACCTTTTAGGGAGATACAATGAGCAGTTCTTC. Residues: CASSYLLGRYNEQFF.

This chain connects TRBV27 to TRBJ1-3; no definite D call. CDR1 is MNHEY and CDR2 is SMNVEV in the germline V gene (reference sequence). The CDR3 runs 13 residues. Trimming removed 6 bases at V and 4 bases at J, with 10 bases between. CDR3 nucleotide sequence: TGTGCCAGCAGGACCTTCGGCGGAAACACCATATATTTT. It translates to CASRTFGGNTIYF.

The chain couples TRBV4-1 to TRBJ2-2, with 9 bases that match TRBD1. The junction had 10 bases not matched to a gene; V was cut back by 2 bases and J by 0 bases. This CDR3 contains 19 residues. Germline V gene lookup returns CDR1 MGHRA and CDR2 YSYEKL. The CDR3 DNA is TGCGCCAGCAGCCAACGGGACAGGGTCCCAATAACGAACACCGGGGAGCTGTTTTTT. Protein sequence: CASSQRDRVPITNTGELFF.

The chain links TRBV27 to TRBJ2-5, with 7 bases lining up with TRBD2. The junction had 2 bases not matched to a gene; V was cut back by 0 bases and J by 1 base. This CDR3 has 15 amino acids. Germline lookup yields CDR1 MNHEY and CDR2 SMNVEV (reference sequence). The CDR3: CASSLSGGIQETQYF. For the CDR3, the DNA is TGTGCCAGCAGTTTATCGGGAGGGATCCAAGAGACCCAGTACTTC.

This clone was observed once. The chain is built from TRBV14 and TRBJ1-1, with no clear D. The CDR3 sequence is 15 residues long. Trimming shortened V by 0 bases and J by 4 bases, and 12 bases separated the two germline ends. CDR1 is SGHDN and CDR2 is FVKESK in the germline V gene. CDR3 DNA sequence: TGTGCCAGCAGCCAAGATGAGATGGAATCCACTGAAGCTTTCTTT. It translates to CASSQDEMESTEAFF. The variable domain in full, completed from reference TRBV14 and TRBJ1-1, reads EAGVTQFPSHSVIEKGQTVTLRCDPISGHDNLYWYRRVMGKEIKFLLHFVKESKQDESGMPNNRFLAERTGGTYSTLKVQPAELEDSGVYFCASSQDEMESTEAFFGQGTRLTVV.

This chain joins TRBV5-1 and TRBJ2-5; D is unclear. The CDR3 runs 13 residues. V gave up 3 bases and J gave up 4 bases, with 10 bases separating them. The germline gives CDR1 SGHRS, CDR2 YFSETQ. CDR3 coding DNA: TGCGCCAGCAGCTCGGCCCTGAGAGAGACCCAGTACTTC. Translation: CASSSALRETQYF.

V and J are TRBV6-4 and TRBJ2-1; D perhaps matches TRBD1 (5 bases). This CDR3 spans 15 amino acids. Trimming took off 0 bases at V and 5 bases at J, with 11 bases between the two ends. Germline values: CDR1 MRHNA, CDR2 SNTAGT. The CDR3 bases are TGTGCCAGCAGTGACTCGCAGGGTGATCACAATGAGCAGTTCTTC. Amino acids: CASSDSQGDHNEQFF.

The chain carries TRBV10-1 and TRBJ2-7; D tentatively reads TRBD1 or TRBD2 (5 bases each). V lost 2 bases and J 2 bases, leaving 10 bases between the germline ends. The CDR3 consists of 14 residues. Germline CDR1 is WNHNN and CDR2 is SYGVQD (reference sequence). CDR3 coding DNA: TGCGCCAGCAGTGAGGGGGGACCCCCCTACGAGCAGTACTTC. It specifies CASSEGGPPYEQYF.

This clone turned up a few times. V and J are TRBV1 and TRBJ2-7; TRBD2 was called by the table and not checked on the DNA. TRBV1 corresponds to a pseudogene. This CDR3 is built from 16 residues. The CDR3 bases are TGCACCAGCAGCCAGTTGACTAGCGGGAGGTCGAACGAGCAGTACTTC. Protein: CTSSQLTSGRSNEQYF.

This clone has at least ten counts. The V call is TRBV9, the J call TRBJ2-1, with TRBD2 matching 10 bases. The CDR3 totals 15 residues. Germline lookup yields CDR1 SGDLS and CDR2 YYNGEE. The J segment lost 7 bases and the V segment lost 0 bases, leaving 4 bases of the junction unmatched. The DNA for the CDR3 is TGTGCCAGCAGCGTAGATTTACTAGCGGGAAATGAGCAGTTCTTC. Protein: CASSVDLLAGNEQFF.

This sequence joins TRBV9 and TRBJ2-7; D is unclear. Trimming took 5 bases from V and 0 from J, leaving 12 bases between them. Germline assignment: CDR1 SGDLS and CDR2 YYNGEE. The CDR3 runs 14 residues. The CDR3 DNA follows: TGTGCCAGCAGTCAGACCCCGAGCTCCTACGAGCAGTACTTC. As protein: CASSQTPSSYEQYF.

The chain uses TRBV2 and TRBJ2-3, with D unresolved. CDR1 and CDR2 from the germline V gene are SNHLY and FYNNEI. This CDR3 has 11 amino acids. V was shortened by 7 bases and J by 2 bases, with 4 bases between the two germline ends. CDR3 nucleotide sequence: TGTGCCAGCACGGACACAGATACGCAGTATTTT. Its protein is CASTDTDTQYF.

The CDR3 DNA is TGCAGCGTTGAAGATCAAGGGACTGGAGAAACAGATACGCAGTATTTT. Encoded protein: CSVEDQGTGETDTQYF. This chain connects TRBV29-1 to TRBJ2-3; weak D call: TRBD2 (6 bases). Trimming left V 0 bases short and J 3 bases short, with 16 bases between. The CDR3 has 16 amino acids. The germline V gene encodes CDR1 SQVTM and CDR2 ANQGSEA.

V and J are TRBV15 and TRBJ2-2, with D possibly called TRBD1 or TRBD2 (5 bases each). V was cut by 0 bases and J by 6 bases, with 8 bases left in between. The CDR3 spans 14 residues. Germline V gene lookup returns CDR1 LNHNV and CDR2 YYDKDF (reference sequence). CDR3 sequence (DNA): TGTGCCACCAGCAGAGAGGGGGAAGCCGGGGAGCTGTTTTTT. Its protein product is CATSREGEAGELFF.